This T cell receptor beta chain stems from a study of CD4 and CD8 cells across lung adenocarcinoma regions. Notes on this clonotype: The germline gene is not matched at one end of the junction; a read error may be the cause.

In TCRdb, the PCR reads were re-called with MiXCR into one record per CDR3 protein. Of tens of thousands of distinct CDR3 sequences listed, over 50% are singletons. The CDR3 has 12 amino acids. The germline V gene encodes CDR1 MNHEY and CDR2 SMNVEV (reference sequence). The sequenced sample consisted of CD8+ T cells from the center of a lung tumor. The chain carries TRBV27 and TRBJ2-3; no clear D. This receptor was obtained from a female donor with lung adenocarcinoma. The CD4 and CD8 labels of this study may be unreliable. The CDR3 DNA is TGTGTCAGCAGTTGCCACACAGAGACCCAGTATTTC. It specifies CVSSCHTETQYF.